The sequence of this TCR beta chain was determined in a study of human T cells and chemical hapten exposure. Study summary: Slight volume differences across pooled libraries mainly accounted for varying per-sample TCR yields.

This clonotype was counted many times. The time point denotes: patch test 3, about 24 weeks after DPC sensitization. Treatment reported: therapeutic diphenylcyclopropenone sensitization with weekly scalp DPC. One entry per CDR3 protein, called by TCRdb with MiXCR from the RACE reads. This repertoire shows about 82,000 distinct CDR3 sequences, 13% found once; its top ten account for more than 4.5%. The clonotype was recovered from a woman aged 45-65 years with alopecia areata. Some clones in this sample may be carry-over from other donors' samples. The starting material was whole blood, obtained in connection with sensitization to the hapten diphenylcyclopropenone (DPC).

The CDR3 here is CASGRRKSYNEQFF. CDR3 nucleotide sequence: TGTGCCAGCGGGAGGCGGAAATCCTACAATGAGCAGTTCTTC. This chain links TRBV6-5 with TRBJ2-1, with a possible D match to TRBD2 (6 bases). The CDR3 has 14 amino acids. The germline V gene encodes CDR1 MNHEY and CDR2 SVGAGI. V was cut by 8 bases and J by 1 base, with 12 bases left in between.